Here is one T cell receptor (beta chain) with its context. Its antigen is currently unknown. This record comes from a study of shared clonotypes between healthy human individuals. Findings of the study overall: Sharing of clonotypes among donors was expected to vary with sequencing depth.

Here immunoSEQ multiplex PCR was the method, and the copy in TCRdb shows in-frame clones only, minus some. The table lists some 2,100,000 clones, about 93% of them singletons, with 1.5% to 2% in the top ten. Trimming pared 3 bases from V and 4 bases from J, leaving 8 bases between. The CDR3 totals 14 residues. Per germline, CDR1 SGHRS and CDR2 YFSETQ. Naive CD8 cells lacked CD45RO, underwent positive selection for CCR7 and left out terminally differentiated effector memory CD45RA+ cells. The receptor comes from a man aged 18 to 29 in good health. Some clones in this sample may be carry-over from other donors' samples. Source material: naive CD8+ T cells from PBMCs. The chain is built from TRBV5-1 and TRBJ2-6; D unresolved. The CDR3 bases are TGCGCCAGCAGCTCATCGTCCGGGGCCAACGTCCTGACTTTC. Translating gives CASSSSSGANVLTF. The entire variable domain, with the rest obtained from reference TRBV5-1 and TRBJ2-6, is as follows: KAGVTQTPRYLIKTRGQQVTLSCSPISGHRSVSWYQQTPGQGLQFLFEYFSETQRNKGNFPGRFSGRQFSNSRSEMNVSTLELGDSALYLCASSSSSGANVLTFGAGSRLTVL.